Below, 20 T cell receptor beta chains from the same sample are listed, as sequenced in a study of blood T cell repertoires in COVID-19. Assay: immunoSEQ multiplex PCR; the TCRdb copy retains only in-frame clones and omits some. The sample has around 130,000 clones, more than 80% seen once. Sequenced: peripheral blood. The receptors come from a woman at least 80 years old with acute or convalescent COVID-19.

This chain connects TRBV5-1 to TRBJ2-1; 10 nucleotides line up with TRBD2. The J segment lost 6 bases and the V segment lost 0 bases, leaving 3 bases of the junction unmatched. This CDR3 spans 15 amino acids. In germline, CDR1 is SGHRS, CDR2 YFSETQ. The CDR3 bases are TGCGCCAGCAGCTTGGCAGCGGGGGGGCTCAATGAGCAGTTCTTC. It yields the protein CASSLAAGGLNEQFF. Full variable domain (rest looked up from reference TRBV5-1 and TRBJ2-1): KAGVTQTPRYLIKTRGQQVTLSCSPISGHRSVSWYQQTPGQGLQFLFEYFSETQRNKGNFPGRFSGRQFSNSRSEMNVSTLELGDSALYLCASSLAAGGLNEQFFGPGTRLTVL.

This chain uses TRBV6-5 with TRBJ2-1, with a tentative D call TRBD1 (5 bases). Germline CDR1 and CDR2: MNHEY and SVGAGI. Trimming removed 2 bases at V and 6 bases at J, with 8 bases between. The CDR3 extends over 13 amino acids. CDR3 coding DNA: TGTGCCAGCAGTTACGACAGAAGCAATGAGCAGTTCTTC. Translating gives CASSYDRSNEQFF.

This chain joins TRBV7-3 and TRBJ2-7; 8 bases align to TRBD2. The CDR3 consists of 13 residues. The germline V gene has CDR1 SGHTA and CDR2 FQGTGA. The junction had 4 bases not matched to a gene; V was cut back by 5 bases and J by 4 bases. Here the CDR3 reads CASSPGGGYEQYF. DNA for the CDR3: TGTGCCAGCAGCCCGGGAGGGGGATACGAGCAGTACTTC.

This chain uses TRBV19 with TRBJ1-5, with TRBD1 matching over 7 bases. V lost 9 bases to trimming and J lost 6 bases; unmatched junction nucleotides: 8. The CDR3 contains 13 residues. From germline, CDR1 is LNHDA and CDR2 SQIVND (reference sequence). CDR3 region: CASRQGMGQPQHF. The CDR3 nucleotides read TGTGCCAGCAGACAGGGTATGGGTCAGCCCCAGCATTTT. Full variable domain (missing parts from reference TRBV19 and TRBJ1-5): DGGITQSPKYLFRKEGQNVTLSCEQNLNHDAMYWYRQDPGQGLRLIYYSQIVNDFQKGDIAEGYSVSREKKESFPLTVTSAQKNPTAFYLCASRQGMGQPQHFGDGTRLSIL.

The V and J genes are TRBV30 and TRBJ2-7; 10 nucleotides match TRBD1. The J segment lost 5 bases and the V segment lost 6 bases, leaving 10 bases of the junction unmatched. From germline, CDR1 is GTSNPN and CDR2 SVGIG (reference sequence). This CDR3 spans 14 amino acids. CDR3 sequence reads: CACPGTGVRNEQYF. As DNA, the CDR3 is TGTGCCTGTCCAGGGACAGGGGTCAGGAACGAGCAGTACTTC.

V and J are TRBV7-8 and TRBJ1-5; tentatively, D is TRBD1 (6 bases). Looked up from germline, CDR1 is SGHVS and CDR2 is FQNEAQ. Trimming shortened V by 2 bases and J by 2 bases, and 13 bases separated the two germline ends. This CDR3 has 16 residues. CDR3 nucleotides: TGTGCCAGCAGCTTACAGGGGCGGGTAGGCAATCAGCCCCAGCATTTT. It translates to CASSLQGRVGNQPQHF.

This rearrangement joins TRBV30 to TRBJ1-3; 7 nucleotides line up with TRBD1. The CDR3 has 14 amino acids. The germline V gene encodes CDR1 GTSNPN and CDR2 SVGIG (reference sequence). Trimming took 4 bases from V and 3 from J; bases not matched to a gene: 6. CDR3 in amino acids: CAWNPRDSGNTIYF. CDR3 coding DNA: TGTGCCTGGAACCCCCGGGACAGTGGAAACACCATATATTTT.

There are a few counts of this clone. The DNA for the CDR3 is TGCAGCGTTGAGACCCCCGGGACAGGGGAGCACGAGCAGTACTTC. The encoded protein is CSVETPGTGEHEQYF. The rearrangement joins TRBV29-1 to TRBJ2-7; the match to TRBD1 covers 10 bases. CDR1 SQVTM and CDR2 ANQGSEA come from the germline V gene. This CDR3 comprises 15 residues. The J segment lost 5 bases and the V segment lost 3 bases, leaving 10 bases of the junction unmatched.

Only one count was recorded for this clone. The V gene is TRBV3-1 (or the pseudogene TRBV3-2), the J gene TRBJ1-1, with D possibly being TRBD1 (6 bases). The CDR3 runs to 17 residues. Per the germline V gene, CDR1 is LGHDT and CDR2 is YNNKEL (reference sequence). V dropped 1 base and J dropped 0 bases, with 15 bases sitting between them. CDR3 nucleotide sequence: TGTGCCAGCAGCCAAGGATTCCAGGGGAAGATGAACACTGAAGCTTTCTTT. As protein: CASSQGFQGKMNTEAFF.

A few counts support this clone. This rearrangement joins TRBV5-1 to TRBJ1-2; 7 nucleotides agree with TRBD1. From germline, CDR1 is SGHRS and CDR2 YFSETQ. This CDR3 contains 14 residues. V lost 1 base to trimming and J lost 8 bases; unmatched junction nucleotides: 8. This CDR3 is CASSLSGQAAGYTF. Here the CDR3 DNA reads TGCGCCAGCAGCTTGTCCGGACAGGCTGCGGGCTACACCTTC.

This rearrangement joins TRBV5-4 to TRBJ1-2; D perhaps matches TRBD1 (5 bases). Per the germline V gene, CDR1 is SGHNT and CDR2 is YYREEE (reference sequence). CDR3 length: 13 residues. With 0 bases removed from V and 7 bases from J, the gap between germline ends came to 10 bases. CDR3 bases: TGTGCCAGCAGCTTGGGTGGCAGGGTTGGCTACACCTTC. Protein: CASSLGGRVGYTF.

V is TRBV12-3 or TRBV12-4 and J is TRBJ2-1, with TRBD1 as a possible D gene (5 bases). CDR3 length equals 13 residues. V gave up 6 bases and J gave up 8 bases, with 14 bases separating them. DNA for the CDR3: TGTGCCAGCAGCGACAGCCCGGGCGATGAGCAGTTCTTC. As protein: CASSDSPGDEQFF.

V gene TRBV30 combines with J gene TRBJ2-7, with TRBD1 matching 7 bases. This CDR3 has 14 residues. Trimming at V came to 3 bases and at J to 2 bases, leaving 7 bases not matched to a gene. The germline gives CDR1 GTSNPN, CDR2 SVGIG (reference sequence). CDR3: CAWRRTGRTYEQYF. CDR3 DNA sequence: TGTGCCTGGAGAAGGACAGGCCGGACCTACGAGCAGTACTTC.

J is TRBJ2-5 and V is TRBV9; TRBD2 agrees at 11 bases. The germline CDR1 and CDR2 sequences are SGDLS and YYNGEE. Trimming cost V 4 bases and J 3 bases; bases outside gene matches: 5. This CDR3 has 15 residues. Here the CDR3 reads CASSSPSGGKETQYF. CDR3 bases: TGTGCCAGCAGCTCCCCTAGCGGGGGGAAAGAGACCCAGTACTTC.

The V and J genes are TRBV18 and TRBJ1-1, with D possibly matching TRBD1 (5 bases). Trimming took off 3 bases at V and 2 bases at J, with 13 bases between the two ends. CDR1 and CDR2 (germline): KGHSH, LQKENI. The CDR3 has 15 amino acids. CDR3 in amino acids: CASSPREGPNTEAFF. The CDR3 bases are TGTGCCAGCTCACCGAGGGAGGGGCCTAACACTGAAGCTTTCTTT.

This clone showed up just once. This chain uses TRBV5-1 with TRBJ1-4, with TRBD1 matching 7 bases. From germline, CDR1 is SGHRS and CDR2 YFSETQ. J was trimmed by 6 bases and V by 0 bases; bases with no gene match: 5. CDR3 length equals 15 residues. For the CDR3, the DNA is TGCGCCAGCAGCTTGGAGGGGGCCTATTATGAAAAACTGTTTTTT. It encodes CASSLEGAYYEKLFF.

The chain uses TRBV4-1 and TRBJ2-5; D is possibly TRBD1 (6 bases). Germline V gives CDR1 MGHRA, CDR2 YSYEKL. Trimming took off 4 bases at V and 0 bases at J, with 18 bases between the two ends. The CDR3 consists of 17 residues. In DNA form, the CDR3 reads TGCGCCAGCAGCCTTAGATATACGGACAGATACCAAGAGACCCAGTACTTC. Protein product: CASSLRYTDRYQETQYF.

The CDR3 spells CASSQDHPGGYPDTQYF. The CDR3 nucleotides are TGTGCCAGCAGCCAAGATCACCCGGGGGGGTACCCAGATACGCAGTATTTT. The chain joins TRBV4-2 to TRBJ2-3, with 8 bases identical to TRBD2. The CDR3 consists of 17 residues. In germline, CDR1 is LGHNA, CDR2 YNFKEQ. V was clipped by 0 bases and J by 4 bases; unmatched bases: 9.

This sequence joins TRBV5-1 and TRBJ2-1; 9 bases match TRBD2. This CDR3 contains 14 residues. The J segment lost 10 bases and the V segment lost 0 bases, leaving 5 bases of the junction unmatched. Germline CDR1 is SGHRS and CDR2 is YFSETQ. CDR3: CASSLVTSGPEQFF. The DNA of the CDR3 is TGCGCCAGCAGCTTGGTTACTAGCGGGCCGGAGCAGTTCTTC. The full variable domain, with the rest looked up from reference TRBV5-1 and TRBJ2-1, is KAGVTQTPRYLIKTRGQQVTLSCSPISGHRSVSWYQQTPGQGLQFLFEYFSETQRNKGNFPGRFSGRQFSNSRSEMNVSTLELGDSALYLCASSLVTSGPEQFFGPGTRLTVL.

This chain uses TRBV7-2 with TRBJ1-6; 7 bases align to TRBD1. The CDR3 runs to 14 residues. Germline V gene lookup returns CDR1 SGHTA and CDR2 FQGNSA. The J segment lost 10 bases and the V segment lost 5 bases, leaving 8 bases of the junction unmatched. CDR3 loop: CASSLQGTASPLHF. CDR3 DNA: TGTGCCAGCAGCCTACAGGGGACGGCGTCACCCCTCCACTTT. The full variable domain, completed using reference TRBV7-2 and TRBJ1-6, is GAGVSQSPSNKVTEKGKDVELRCDPISGHTALYWYRQSLGQGLEFLIYFQGNSAPDKSGLPSDRFSAERTGGSVSTLTIQRTQQEDSAVYLCASSLQGTASPLHFGNGTRLTVT.